This T cell receptor beta chain was identified in a study of blood T cell repertoires in COVID-19. Background on the study: COVID-19 samples, acute and convalescent, were from the United States, Italy and Spain. PBMCs, B-cell-depleted T cells, or T cells provided the cDNA or gDNA that made up the material.

The V segment lost 5 bases and the J segment 1 base; nucleotides outside the gene matches: 2. The CDR3 covers 14 residues. Germline CDR1 SGHTA, CDR2 FQGTGA. In the study's own analysis: Reference gene primer amplification in the assay estimated nucleated cell counts. Data came from immunoSEQ multiplex PCR; TCRdb stores just in-frame clones and leaves some out. D and trimming were read from the DNA, whereas the V and J calls and clone size are those reported in that table. Here the sample spans around 280,000 clones, more than 70% being singletons. The sequence derives from a woman in her 30s with COVID-19, enrolled during active disease. Sequencing used peripheral blood. The genes are TRBV7-3 and TRBJ2-1; 7 bases agree with TRBD1. CDR3 loop: CASSPRGSYNEQFF. The CDR3 nucleotides are TGTGCCAGCAGCCCCAGGGGGTCCTACAATGAGCAGTTCTTC.